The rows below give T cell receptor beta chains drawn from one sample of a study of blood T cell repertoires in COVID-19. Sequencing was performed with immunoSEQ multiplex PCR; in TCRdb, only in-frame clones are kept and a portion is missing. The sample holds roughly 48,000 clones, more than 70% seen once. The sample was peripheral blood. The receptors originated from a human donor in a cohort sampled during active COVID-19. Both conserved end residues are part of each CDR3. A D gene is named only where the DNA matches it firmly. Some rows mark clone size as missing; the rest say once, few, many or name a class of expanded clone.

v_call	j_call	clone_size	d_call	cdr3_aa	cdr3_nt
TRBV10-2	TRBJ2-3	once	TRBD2	CASRGSGGMGDTQYF	TGCGCCAGCAGGGGTAGCGGGGGAATGGGAGATACGCAGTATTTT
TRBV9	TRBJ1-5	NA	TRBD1	CASSATGEISINQPQHF	TGTGCCAGCAGCGCGACAGGGGAGATCTCTATCAATCAGCCCCAGCATTTT
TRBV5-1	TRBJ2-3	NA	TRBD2	CASSAAGGLDTQYF	TGCGCCAGCAGCGCAGCGGGGGGATTAGATACGCAGTATTTT
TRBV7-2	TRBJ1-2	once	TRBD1	CASSRQGTYGYTF	TGTGCCAGCAGCCGACAGGGAACCTATGGCTACACCTTC
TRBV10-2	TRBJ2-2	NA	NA	CASSELASTGELFF	TGCGCCAGCAGTGAGCTAGCGAGCACCGGGGAGCTGTTTTTT
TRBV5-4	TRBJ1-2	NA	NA	CASSFGERSGYTF	TGTGCCAGCAGCTTCGGGGAAAGGAGTGGCTACACCTTC
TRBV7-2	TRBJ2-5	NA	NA	CASSLGSGSWETQYF	TGTGCCAGCAGCTTAGGATCAGGGTCATGGGAGACCCAGTACTTC
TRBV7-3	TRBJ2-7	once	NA	CASSKGGAGEQYF	TGTGCCAGCAGCAAGGGAGGAGCAGGCGAGCAGTACTTC
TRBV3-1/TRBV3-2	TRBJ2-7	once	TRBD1	CASSPRDRSYEQYF	TGTGCCAGCAGCCCCCGGGACAGGTCCTACGAGCAGTACTTC
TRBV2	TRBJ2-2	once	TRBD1	CASQETGRDTGELFF	TGTGCCAGCCAAGAGACAGGGCGGGACACCGGGGAGCTGTTTTTT
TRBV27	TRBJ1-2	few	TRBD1	CASSSIGTGNGYTF	TGTGCCAGCAGTTCAATCGGGACAGGGAATGGCTACACCTTC
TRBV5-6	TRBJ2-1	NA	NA	CASSLDWGGKRQFF	TGTGCCAGCAGCCTGGATTGGGGAGGAAAGAGGCAGTTCTTC
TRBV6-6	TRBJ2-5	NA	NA	CASSYSYPGIETQYF	TGTGCCAGCAGTTACTCGTACCCAGGGATAGAGACCCAGTACTTC
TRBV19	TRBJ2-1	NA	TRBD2	CASRSPGGNRNEQFF	TGTGCCAGTCGAAGTCCGGGGGGGAATAGGAATGAGCAGTTCTTC
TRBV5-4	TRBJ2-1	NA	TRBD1	CASSSQGAWEQFF	TGTGCCAGCAGCTCACAGGGGGCCTGGGAGCAGTTCTTC
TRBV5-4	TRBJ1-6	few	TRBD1	CASSPVTGVDSPLHF	TGTGCCAGCAGCCCAGTGACAGGGGTAGATTCACCCCTCCACTTT
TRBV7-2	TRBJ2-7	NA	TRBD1	CASSPTGEWDYEQYF	TGTGCCAGCAGCCCCACAGGGGAGTGGGACTACGAGCAGTACTTC
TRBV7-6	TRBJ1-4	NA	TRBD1	CASSSGQGFEKLFF	TGTGCCAGCAGTTCGGGACAGGGCTTTGAAAAACTGTTTTTT
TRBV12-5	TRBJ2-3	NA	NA	CASGSGTGATVDTQYF	TGTGCTAGTGGTTCCGGGACGGGAGCGACTGTTGATACGCAGTATTTT
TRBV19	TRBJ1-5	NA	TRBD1	CASSTPDRGNNQPQHF	TGTGCCAGTAGCACCCCGGACAGGGGGAACAATCAGCCCCAGCATTTT
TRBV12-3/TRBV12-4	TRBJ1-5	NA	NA	CASSWGPHQPQHF	TGTGCCAGCAGTTGGGGCCCCCATCAGCCCCAGCATTTT
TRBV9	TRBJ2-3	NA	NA	CASSARLGDTQYF	TGTGCCAGCAGCGCCAGACTTGGAGATACGCAGTATTTT
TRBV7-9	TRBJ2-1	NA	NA	CASSLTWGGHEQFF	TGTGCCAGCAGCCTCACCTGGGGGGGGCATGAGCAGTTCTTC
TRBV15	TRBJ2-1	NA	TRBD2	CATSRDQFGGEAYNEQFF	TGTGCCACCAGCAGAGATCAGTTCGGGGGGGAGGCCTACAATGAGCAGTTCTTC
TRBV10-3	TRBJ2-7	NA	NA	CAIKLPSSYEQYF	TGTGCCATCAAATTGCCGAGCTCCTACGAGCAGTACTTC
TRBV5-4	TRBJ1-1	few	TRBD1	CASSLERGRGTEAFF	TGTGCCAGCAGCTTAGAAAGGGGGCGCGGCACTGAAGCTTTCTTT
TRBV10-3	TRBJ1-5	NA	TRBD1	CAISGGQGNQPQHF	TGTGCCATCAGTGGGGGACAGGGCAATCAGCCCCAGCATTTT
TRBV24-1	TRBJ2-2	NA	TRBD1	CATSDPGQGADTGELFF	TGTGCCACCAGTGATCCCGGACAGGGGGCAGATACCGGGGAGCTGTTTTTT
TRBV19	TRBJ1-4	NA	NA	CASSVNRITNEKLFF	TGTGCCAGTAGTGTCAACAGGATAACTAATGAAAAACTGTTTTTT
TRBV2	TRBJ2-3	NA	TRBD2	CASSRMGLAGTDTQYF	TGTGCCAGCAGCCGGATGGGACTAGCGGGGACAGATACGCAGTATTTT
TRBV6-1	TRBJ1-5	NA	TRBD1	CASSDPTGGHQPQHF	TGTGCCAGCAGTGACCCTACAGGGGGCCATCAGCCCCAGCATTTT
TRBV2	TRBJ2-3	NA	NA	CASSDLVWTDTQYF	TGTGCCAGCAGTGATTTAGTATGGACAGATACGCAGTATTTT
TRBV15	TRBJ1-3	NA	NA	CATSRDRSLGDTIYF	TGTGCCACCAGCAGAGATCGGTCTCTAGGAGACACCATATATTTT
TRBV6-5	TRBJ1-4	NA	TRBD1	CASRTGGTEKLFF	TGTGCCAGCCGGACAGGAGGGACTGAAAAACTGTTTTTT
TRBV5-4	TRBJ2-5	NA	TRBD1	CASRGQGLTQYF	TGTGCCAGCAGAGGACAGGGGTTAACCCAGTACTTC
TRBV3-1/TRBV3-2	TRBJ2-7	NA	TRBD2	CASSQASSGGANEQYF	TGTGCCAGCAGCCAAGCCTCTAGCGGGGGGGCCAACGAGCAGTACTTC
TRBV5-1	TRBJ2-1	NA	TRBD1	CASSARTGAVYNEQFF	TGCGCCAGCAGCGCTCGAACAGGGGCGGTCTACAATGAGCAGTTCTTC
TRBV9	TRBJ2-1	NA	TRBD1	CASSPTGGSYNEQFF	TGTGCCAGCAGCCCGACAGGGGGCTCCTACAATGAGCAGTTCTTC
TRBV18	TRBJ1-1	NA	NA	CASSPGLNTEAFF	TGTGCCAGCTCACCAGGGCTTAACACTGAAGCTTTCTTT
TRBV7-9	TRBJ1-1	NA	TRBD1	CASSHPGGTAEAFF	TGTGCCAGCAGTCATCCAGGGGGGACGGCTGAAGCTTTCTTT
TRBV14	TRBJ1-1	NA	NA	CASSRAGNTEAFF	TGTGCCAGCAGCCGAGCAGGGAACACTGAAGCTTTCTTT
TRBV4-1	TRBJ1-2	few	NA	CASSQPGVFYGYTF	TGCGCCAGCAGCCAGCCCGGAGTGTTCTATGGCTACACCTTC
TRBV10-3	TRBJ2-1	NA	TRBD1	CAISAPGQGYNEQFF	TGTGCCATCAGTGCGCCGGGACAGGGGTACAATGAGCAGTTCTTC
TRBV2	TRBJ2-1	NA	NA	CASSRLGSGSYNEQFF	TGTGCCAGCAGTCGCCTAGGTTCGGGCTCCTACAATGAGCAGTTCTTC
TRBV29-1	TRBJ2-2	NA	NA	CSVVVAANTGELFF	TGCAGCGTTGTGGTAGCGGCGAACACCGGGGAGCTGTTTTTT
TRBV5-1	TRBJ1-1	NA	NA	CASSLRPGFPEAFF	TGCGCCAGCAGCTTGCGGCCAGGGTTTCCTGAAGCTTTCTTT
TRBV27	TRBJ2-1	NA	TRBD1	CASSAWDRGNEQFF	TGTGCCAGCAGTGCCTGGGACAGGGGGAATGAGCAGTTCTTC
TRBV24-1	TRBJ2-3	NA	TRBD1	CATSDLRQGSTDTQYF	TGTGCCACCAGTGATCTCCGACAGGGCTCCACAGATACGCAGTATTTT
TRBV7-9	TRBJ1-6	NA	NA	CASSPEQGSSYNSPLHF	TGTGCCAGCAGCCCCGAACAGGGAAGCTCCTATAATTCACCCCTCCACTTT
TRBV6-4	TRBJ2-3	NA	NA	CASRNGADPPPTDTQYF	TGTGCCAGCCGAAATGGTGCGGATCCCCCGCCCACAGATACGCAGTATTTT